The present entry profiles one T cell receptor (beta chain) with its context. Sequenced by immunoSEQ multiplex PCR; TCRdb stores in-frame clones only, minus some. The table lists 15,000 to 20,000 clones, about 83% of them singletons. The entry originates in a study of radiotherapy plus CTLA-4 blockade in lung cancer. Germline lookup yields CDR1 PRHDT and CDR2 FYEKMQ (reference sequence). The V and J ends lost 4 bases and 0 bases respectively, with 7 bases between them. The CDR3 has 14 residues. The sequences come from peripheral blood, collected from a patient treated with radiotherapy plus ipilimumab. This sequence joins TRBV13 and TRBJ1-5, with a tentative D call TRBD1 (5 bases). The clonotype comes from a human donor with non-small cell lung cancer whose response to radiotherapy plus ipilimumab could not be evaluated. The CDR3 bases are TGTGCCAGCAGCTCCAGGGATAGCAATCAGCCCCAGCATTTT. Translation: CASSSRDSNQPQHF. Filled out from reference TRBV13 and TRBJ1-5, the complete variable domain reads AAGVIQSPRHLIKEKRETATLKCYPIPRHDTVYWYQQGPGQDPQFLISFYEKMQSDKGSIPDRFSAQQFSDYHSELNMSSLELGDSALYFCASSSRDSNQPQHFGDGTRLSIL.